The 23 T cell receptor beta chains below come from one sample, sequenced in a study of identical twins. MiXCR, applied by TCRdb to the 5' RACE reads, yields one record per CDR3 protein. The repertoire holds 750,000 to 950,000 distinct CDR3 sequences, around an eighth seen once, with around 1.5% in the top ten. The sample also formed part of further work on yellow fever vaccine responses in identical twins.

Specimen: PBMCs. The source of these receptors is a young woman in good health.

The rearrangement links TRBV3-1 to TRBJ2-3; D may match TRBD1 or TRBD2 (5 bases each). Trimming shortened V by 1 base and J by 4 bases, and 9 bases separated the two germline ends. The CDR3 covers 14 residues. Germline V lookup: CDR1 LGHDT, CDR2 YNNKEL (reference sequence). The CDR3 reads CASSQGGVADTQYF. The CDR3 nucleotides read TGTGCCAGCAGCCAAGGAGGGGTCGCAGATACGCAGTATTTT.

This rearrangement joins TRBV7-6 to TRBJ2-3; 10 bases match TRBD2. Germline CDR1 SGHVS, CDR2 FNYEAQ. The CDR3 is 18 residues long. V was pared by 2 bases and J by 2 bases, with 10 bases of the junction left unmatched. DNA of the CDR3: TGTGCCAGCAGCTTAAGGCTCTCAGCGGGGGGGACCACAGATACGCAGTATTTT. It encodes CASSLRLSAGGTTDTQYF.

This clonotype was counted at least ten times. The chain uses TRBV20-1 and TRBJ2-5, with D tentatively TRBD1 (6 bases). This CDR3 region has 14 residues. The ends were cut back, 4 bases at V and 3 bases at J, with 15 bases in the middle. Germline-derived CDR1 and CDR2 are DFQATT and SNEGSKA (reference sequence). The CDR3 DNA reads TGCAGTGCTAAAATACCCGGGACAAAAGAGACCCAGTACTTC. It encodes CSAKIPGTKETQYF.

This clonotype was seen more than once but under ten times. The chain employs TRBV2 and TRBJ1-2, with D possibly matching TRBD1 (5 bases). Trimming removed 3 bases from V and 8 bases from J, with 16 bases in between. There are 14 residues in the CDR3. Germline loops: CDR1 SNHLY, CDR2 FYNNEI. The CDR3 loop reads CASSDSAGRKGYTF. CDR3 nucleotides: TGTGCCAGCAGTGATTCGGCAGGGCGAAAAGGCTACACCTTC.

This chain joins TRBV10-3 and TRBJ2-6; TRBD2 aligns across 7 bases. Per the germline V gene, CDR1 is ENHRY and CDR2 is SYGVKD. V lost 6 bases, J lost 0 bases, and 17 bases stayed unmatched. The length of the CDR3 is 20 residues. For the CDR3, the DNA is TGTGCCATCAGCCCGGGACGGACAAGGGAGGGCTTCTCTGGGGCCAACGTCCTGACTTTC. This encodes CAISPGRTREGFSGANVLTF.

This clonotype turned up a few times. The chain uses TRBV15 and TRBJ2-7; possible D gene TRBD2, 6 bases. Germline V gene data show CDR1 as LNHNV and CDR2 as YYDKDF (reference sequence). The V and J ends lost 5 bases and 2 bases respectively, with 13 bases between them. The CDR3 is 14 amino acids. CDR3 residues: CATSGGTGAYEQYF. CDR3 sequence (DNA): TGTGCCACCAGCGGGGGGACCGGGGCCTACGAGCAGTACTTC.

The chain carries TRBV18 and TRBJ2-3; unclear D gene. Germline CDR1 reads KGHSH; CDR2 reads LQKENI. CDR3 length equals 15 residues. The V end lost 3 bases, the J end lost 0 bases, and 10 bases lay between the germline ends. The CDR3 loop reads CASSPGYISTDTQYF. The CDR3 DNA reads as TGTGCCAGCTCACCTGGCTACATCAGCACAGATACGCAGTATTTT.

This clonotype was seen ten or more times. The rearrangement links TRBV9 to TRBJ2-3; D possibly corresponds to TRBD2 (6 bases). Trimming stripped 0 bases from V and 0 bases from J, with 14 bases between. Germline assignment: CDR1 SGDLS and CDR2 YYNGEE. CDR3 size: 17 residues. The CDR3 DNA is TGTGCCAGCAGCGTAGCCCTTTACGGGAGAAGCACAGATACGCAGTATTTT. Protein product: CASSVALYGRSTDTQYF.

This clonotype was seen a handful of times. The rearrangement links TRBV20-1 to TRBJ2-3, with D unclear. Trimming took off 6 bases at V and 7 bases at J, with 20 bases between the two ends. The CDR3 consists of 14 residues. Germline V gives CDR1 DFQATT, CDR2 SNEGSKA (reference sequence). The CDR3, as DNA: TGCAGTGCCAGCAAAGCGACCGACCTTTATACGCAGTATTTT. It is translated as CSASKATDLYTQYF.

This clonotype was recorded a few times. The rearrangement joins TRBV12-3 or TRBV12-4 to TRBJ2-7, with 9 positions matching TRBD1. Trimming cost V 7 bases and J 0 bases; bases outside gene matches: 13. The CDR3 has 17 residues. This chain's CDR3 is CASTPRSPGQGSYEQYF. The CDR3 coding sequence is TGTGCCAGCACCCCAAGGAGTCCGGGACAGGGCTCCTACGAGCAGTACTTC.

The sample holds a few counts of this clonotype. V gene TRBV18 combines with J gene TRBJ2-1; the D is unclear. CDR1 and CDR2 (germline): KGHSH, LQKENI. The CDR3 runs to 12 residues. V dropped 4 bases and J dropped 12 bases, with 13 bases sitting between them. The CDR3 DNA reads TGTGCCAGCTCACGAGACGAGATATTGCAGTTCTTC. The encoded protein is CASSRDEILQFF. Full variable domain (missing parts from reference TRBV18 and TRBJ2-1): NAGVMQNPRHLVRRRGQEARLRCSPMKGHSHVYWYRQLPEEGLKFMVYLQKENIIDESGMPKERFSAEFPKEGPSILRIQQVVRGDSAAYFCASSRDEILQFFGPGTRLTVL.

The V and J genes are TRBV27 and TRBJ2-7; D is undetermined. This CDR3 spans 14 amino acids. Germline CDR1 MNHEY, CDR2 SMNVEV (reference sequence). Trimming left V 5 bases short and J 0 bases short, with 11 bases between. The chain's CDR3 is CASSPKSASYEQYF. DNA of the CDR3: TGTGCCAGCAGTCCCAAGAGCGCCTCCTACGAGCAGTACTTC.

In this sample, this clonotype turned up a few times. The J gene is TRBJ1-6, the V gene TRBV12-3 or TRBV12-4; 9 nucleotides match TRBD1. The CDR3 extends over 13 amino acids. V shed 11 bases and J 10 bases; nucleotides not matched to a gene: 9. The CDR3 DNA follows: TGTGCCTCACAGGGGGCGGCGAGGTCACCCCTCCACTTT. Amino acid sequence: CASQGAARSPLHF.

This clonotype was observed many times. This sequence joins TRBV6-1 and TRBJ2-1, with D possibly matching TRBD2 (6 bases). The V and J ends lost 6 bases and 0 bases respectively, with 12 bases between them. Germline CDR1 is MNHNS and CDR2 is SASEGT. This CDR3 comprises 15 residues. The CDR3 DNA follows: TGTGCCAGCAGGGTCCAGGGAGGCTCCTACAATGAGCAGTTCTTC. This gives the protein CASRVQGGSYNEQFF.

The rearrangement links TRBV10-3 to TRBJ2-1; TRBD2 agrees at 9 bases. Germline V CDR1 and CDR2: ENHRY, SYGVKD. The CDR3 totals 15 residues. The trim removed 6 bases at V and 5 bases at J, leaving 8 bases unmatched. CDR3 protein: CAISGAASGDNEQFF. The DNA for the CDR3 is TGTGCCATCAGCGGAGCGGCTAGCGGGGACAATGAGCAGTTCTTC.

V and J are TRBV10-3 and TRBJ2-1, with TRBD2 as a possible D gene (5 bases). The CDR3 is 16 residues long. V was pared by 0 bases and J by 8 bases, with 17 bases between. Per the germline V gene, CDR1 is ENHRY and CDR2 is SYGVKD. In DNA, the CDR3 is TGTGCCATCAGTGAGTCCCCCGGGGAGTTGCAAGATGAGCAGTTCTTC. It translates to CAISESPGELQDEQFF.

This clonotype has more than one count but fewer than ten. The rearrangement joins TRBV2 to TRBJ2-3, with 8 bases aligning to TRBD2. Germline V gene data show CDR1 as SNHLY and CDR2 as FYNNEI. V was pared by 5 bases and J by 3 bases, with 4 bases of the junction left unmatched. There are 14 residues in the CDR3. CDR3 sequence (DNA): TGTGCCAGCAGTATTAGCGGGGAAACAGATACGCAGTATTTT. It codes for CASSISGETDTQYF.

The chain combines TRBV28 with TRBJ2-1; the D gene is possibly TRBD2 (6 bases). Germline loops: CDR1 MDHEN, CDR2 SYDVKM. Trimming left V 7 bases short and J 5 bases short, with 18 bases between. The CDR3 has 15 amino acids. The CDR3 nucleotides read TGTGCCAGCACCATACTTGTGGAGGGCGACAATGAGCAGTTCTTC. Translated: CASTILVEGDNEQFF.

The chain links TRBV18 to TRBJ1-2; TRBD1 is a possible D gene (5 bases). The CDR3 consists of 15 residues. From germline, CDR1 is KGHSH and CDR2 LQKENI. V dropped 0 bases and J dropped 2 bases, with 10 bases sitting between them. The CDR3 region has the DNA TGTGCCAGCTCACCACCGGAAGGGACCAACTATGGCTACACCTTC. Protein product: CASSPPEGTNYGYTF.

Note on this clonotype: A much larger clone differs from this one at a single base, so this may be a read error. CDR3 in DNA: TGTGCCAGCAGTCCCCGACTAGCGGGAGGCTATGCGTACACCGGGGAGCTGTTTTTT. Protein: CASSPRLAGGYAYTGELFF. The J gene is TRBJ2-2, the V gene TRBV6-1, with 13 bases that match TRBD2. The V gene end was trimmed by 5 bases and the J gene end by 3 bases; junction bases not matched to a gene: 12. The CDR3 contains 19 residues. Germline V gene data show CDR1 as MNHNS and CDR2 as SASEGT.

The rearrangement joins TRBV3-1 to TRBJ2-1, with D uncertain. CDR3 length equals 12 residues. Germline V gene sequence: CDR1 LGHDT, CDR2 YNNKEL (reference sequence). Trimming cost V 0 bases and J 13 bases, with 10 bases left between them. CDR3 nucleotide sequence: TGTGCCAGCAGCCAAGATTGGGCGGTCCAGTTCTTC. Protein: CASSQDWAVQFF.

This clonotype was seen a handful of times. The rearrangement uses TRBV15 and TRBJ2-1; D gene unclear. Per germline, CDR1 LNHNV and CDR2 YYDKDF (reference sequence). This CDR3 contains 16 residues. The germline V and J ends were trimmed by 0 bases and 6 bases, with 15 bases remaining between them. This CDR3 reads CATSRDPPGSFNEQFF. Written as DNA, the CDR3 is TGTGCCACCAGCAGAGATCCCCCTGGAAGTTTCAATGAGCAGTTCTTC.

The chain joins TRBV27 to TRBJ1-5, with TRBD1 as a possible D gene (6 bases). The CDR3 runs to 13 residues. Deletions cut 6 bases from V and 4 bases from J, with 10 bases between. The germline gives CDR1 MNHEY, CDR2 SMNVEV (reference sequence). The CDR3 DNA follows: TGTGCCAGCAGGACAGGAGTAAATCAGCCCCAGCATTTT. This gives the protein CASRTGVNQPQHF.